The 29 T cell receptor beta chains below were found in one sample sequenced in a study of blood T cells in healthy people across ages. A second PCR of about 7 to 12 cycles used a sample-barcoded 5' primer and a J-beta primer mix. TCRdb re-called the 5' RACE reads through MiXCR, storing one row per CDR3 protein. This repertoire shows 600,000 or so distinct CDR3 sequences, about 30% found once; its top ten account for 15% to 19%. The sample was blood. Receptors originate from a woman aged 80 or over in good health.

This clonotype was seen many times. The V gene is TRBV10-3, the J gene TRBJ1-6; TRBD1 matches at 8 bases. Germline loops: CDR1 ENHRY, CDR2 SYGVKD. This CDR3 is built from 16 residues. The junction had 7 bases not matched to a gene; V was cut back by 2 bases and J by 7 bases. CDR3 sequence reads: CAISEAGTGLNSPLHF. The CDR3 nucleotides are TGTGCCATCAGTGAGGCGGGGACAGGACTCAATTCACCCCTCCACTTT.

The genes are TRBV5-1 and TRBJ2-1, with TRBD2 matching over 8 bases. The length of the CDR3 is 17 residues. Trimming cost V 7 bases and J 2 bases; bases outside gene matches: 14. From germline, CDR1 is SGHRS and CDR2 YFSETQ. Here the CDR3 DNA reads TGCGCCAGCGCCGGGGCGGGGGGTTCGGGGACCTACAATGAGCAGTTCTTC. Translating gives CASAGAGGSGTYNEQFF. Drawing the rest from reference TRBV5-1 and TRBJ2-1, the complete variable domain is KAGVTQTPRYLIKTRGQQVTLSCSPISGHRSVSWYQQTPGQGLQFLFEYFSETQRNKGNFPGRFSGRQFSNSRSEMNVSTLELGDSALYLCASAGAGGSGTYNEQFFGPGTRLTVL.

This clonotype has ten or more counts. V and J are TRBV20-1 and TRBJ2-1, with TRBD2 identical over 10 bases. The CDR3 runs 14 residues. V trimming: 6 bases; J trimming: 5 bases; junction bases outside the gene matches: 7. Germline assignment: CDR1 DFQATT and CDR2 SNEGSKA (reference sequence). CDR3 protein: CSAKSGGGHNEQFF. The CDR3 nucleotides read TGCAGTGCGAAGAGCGGGGGGGGGCACAATGAGCAGTTCTTC.

V usage is TRBV7-2 and J usage is TRBJ2-3; D is unresolved. V was trimmed by 1 base and J by 7 bases, leaving 6 bases between them. Per germline, CDR1 SGHTA and CDR2 FQGNSA. The CDR3 contains 12 residues. CDR3 nucleotide sequence: TGTGCCAGCAGCTTAGACGATTATACGCAGTATTTT. It encodes CASSLDDYTQYF.

This clonotype occurred many times. V gene TRBV7-2 combines with J gene TRBJ2-7, with 7 bases aligning to TRBD2. There are 19 residues in the CDR3. Germline CDR1 and CDR2: SGHTA and FQGNSA. V lost 1 base to trimming and J lost 0 bases; unmatched junction nucleotides: 15. The CDR3 DNA reads TGTGCCAGCAGCTTAGACCCTTGGACTAGGATCGCCGCCTCCTACGAGCAGTACTTC. Translated: CASSLDPWTRIAASYEQYF. Drawing the rest from reference TRBV7-2 and TRBJ2-7, the complete variable domain is GAGVSQSPSNKVTEKGKDVELRCDPISGHTALYWYRQSLGQGLEFLIYFQGNSAPDKSGLPSDRFSAERTGGSVSTLTIQRTQQEDSAVYLCASSLDPWTRIAASYEQYFGPGTRLTVT.

Concerning this clonotype: This may be a read error: a much more frequent sequence differs by one nucleotide. This rearrangement joins TRBV6-1 to TRBJ2-6; weak D call: TRBD2 (5 bases). The germline CDR1 and CDR2 sequences are MNHNS and SASEGT. The CDR3 is 17 residues long. Trimming cost V 0 bases and J 8 bases, with 17 bases left between them. CDR3 bases: TGTGCCAGCAGTGAAGCCCCCCTTGTCCCCGGGACCAACGTCCTGACTTTC. Translation gives CASSEAPLVPGTNVLTF.

The chain carries TRBV18 and TRBJ2-1, with TRBD2 identical over 7 bases. The assigned J gene may be wrong: the sequence end matches TRBJ2-7 better. Germline V gene lookup returns CDR1 KGHSH and CDR2 LQKENI. The CDR3 length is 15 residues. DNA of the CDR3: TGTGCCAGCTCCGCGGGGAGGGGACCCTACAATGAGCAGTACTTC. Translated, it gives CASSAGRGPYNEQYF.

This chain joins TRBV7-9 and TRBJ2-3, with 10 bases fitting TRBD2. Germline V gene sequence: CDR1 SEHNR, CDR2 FQNEAQ (reference sequence). The V segment lost 5 bases and the J segment 6 bases; nucleotides outside the gene matches: 8. The CDR3 contains 15 residues. CDR3: CASSPSGGATDTQYF. CDR3 DNA: TGTGCCAGCAGCCCGAGCGGGGGGGCCACGGATACGCAGTATTTT.

The rearrangement links TRBV30 to TRBJ1-2, with D unclear. The CDR3 covers 15 residues. V gave up 3 bases and J gave up 4 bases, with 18 bases separating them. Germline assignment: CDR1 GTSNPN and CDR2 SVGIG (reference sequence). Here the CDR3 DNA reads TGTGCCTGGAGCGCCCTACGCGAAGCTCGCTATGGCTACACCTTC. As protein: CAWSALREARYGYTF.

This clonotype was seen at least ten times. The chain recombines TRBV5-1 with TRBJ1-1; 7 bases agree with TRBD1. The junction had 6 bases not matched to a gene; V was cut back by 4 bases and J by 6 bases. Germline-derived CDR1 and CDR2 are SGHRS and YFSETQ. The CDR3 length is 13 residues. The CDR3 here is CASSPQTGSEAFF. In DNA, the CDR3 is TGCGCCAGCAGCCCCCAGACAGGGTCTGAAGCTTTCTTT.

This clonotype showed up many times. The chain couples TRBV7-2 to TRBJ2-1, with TRBD2 identical over 14 bases. Germline assignment: CDR1 SGHTA and CDR2 FQGNSA. The junction had 5 bases not matched to a gene; V was cut back by 4 bases and J by 6 bases. CDR3 size: 16 residues. The CDR3 here is CASSSRLAGGVNEQFF. The CDR3 nucleotides are TGTGCCAGCAGCTCCCGACTAGCGGGGGGGGTCAATGAGCAGTTCTTC.

This clonotype was detected ten times or more. J is TRBJ2-3 and V is TRBV6-2 or TRBV6-3, with 9 bases identical to TRBD2. J lost 1 base, V lost 6 bases, and 5 bases had no gene match. The CDR3 extends over 15 amino acids. From germline, CDR1 is MNHEY and CDR2 SVGEGT. CDR3 nucleotides: TGTGCCAGCAGCCAGACTAGCGGACGCACAGATACGCAGTATTTT. This gives the protein CASSQTSGRTDTQYF.

The count of this clonotype is one. A much larger clonotype is one base distant, so this may be a read error. The conserved phenylalanine or tryptophan is not found at the CDR3 terminus, so this likely reflects a read error. J is TRBJ1-1 and V is TRBV9; tentative D call: TRBD1 (5 bases). The V end was cut by 0 bases, the J end by 0 bases, with 9 bases between. Germline V lookup: CDR1 SGDLS, CDR2 YYNGEE. The CDR3 has 15 amino acids. The CDR3 sequence: CASSVAGTMNTEAFS. The CDR3 bases are TGTGCCAGCAGCGTAGCGGGGACTATGAACACTGAAGCTTTCTCT.

This clonotype was seen repeatedly, ten times or more. The CDR3 region has the DNA TGTGCCAGCAGGGAGGCAGCTCGCAATGAGCAGTTCTTC. This codes for CASREAARNEQFF. J is TRBJ2-1 and V is TRBV4-2, with D tentatively TRBD2 (5 bases). The CDR3 runs to 13 residues. Germline CDR1 LGHNA, CDR2 YNFKEQ. Trimming left V 6 bases short and J 6 bases short, with 12 bases between.

The genes are TRBV24-1 and TRBJ1-4; D call uncertain. This CDR3 region has 9 residues. Germline CDR1 and CDR2: KGHDR and SFDVKD. This CDR3 reads CATNEKLFF. The CDR3 DNA reads TGTGCAACTAATGAAAAACTGTTTTTT.

This clonotype was recorded only once. This may arise from a read error, as a much more abundant clone is one base away. This rearrangement joins TRBV5-1 to TRBJ2-2, with 8 bases fitting TRBD1. Germline-derived CDR1 and CDR2 are SGHRS and YFSETQ. The CDR3 loop spans 15 amino acids. The CDR3 nucleotides are TGCGCCAGCAGAGGACAGGGAACTCGGACCGGGGAGCGGTTTTTT. Translating gives CASRGQGTRTGERFF.

This clonotype was picked up many times. At one end, the junction sequence differs from germline, possibly due to a read error. V usage is TRBV7-9 and J usage is TRBJ2-1; TRBD2 aligns across 8 bases. Germline CDR1 is SEHNR and CDR2 is FQNEAQ (reference sequence). There are 16 residues in the CDR3. The CDR3 DNA reads TGCGCCAGCAGCCTGAGCGGGGGTAGCTCCTACAATGAGCAGTTCTTC. This encodes CASSLSGGSSYNEQFF.

This clonotype was counted ten times or more. The V call is TRBV7-2, the J call TRBJ2-1; TRBD2 aligns across 11 bases. The germline CDR1 and CDR2 sequences are SGHTA and FQGNSA. Losses at the gene ends were 0 bases for V and 3 bases for J; bases not matched to a gene: 4. CDR3 length: 17 amino acids. DNA for the CDR3: TGTGCCAGCAGCTTAGCGCTAGCGGGGGGTGGCTACAATGAGCAGTTCTTC. Protein product: CASSLALAGGGYNEQFF.

This clonotype was seen many times. The chain employs TRBV11-2 and TRBJ2-1, with 13 bases fitting TRBD2. With 4 bases clipped from V and 8 bases from J, the junction kept 14 bases outside the gene matches. The CDR3 spans 18 residues. In germline, CDR1 is SGHAT, CDR2 FQNNGV. The CDR3 nucleotides read TGTGCCAGCAGCTGGGTGCCCCGGACTAGCGGGGGAGGGTATGAGCAGTTCTTC. This codes for CASSWVPRTSGGGYEQFF.

Points on this clonotype: A read error is possible here, since a much larger clone lies one base away. The chain employs TRBV9 and TRBJ2-1; D perhaps matches TRBD1 (6 bases). The DNA end lines up better with TRBJ2-7; the J call may be wrong. This CDR3 contains 15 residues. Germline V gene data show CDR1 as SGDLS and CDR2 as YYNGEE. Here the CDR3 reads CASTQGMSSYNEQYF. The CDR3 DNA follows: TGTGCCAGCACCCAGGGGATGAGCTCCTACAATGAGCAGTACTTC.

The chain joins TRBV20-1 to TRBJ2-4, with TRBD1 identical over 8 bases. Gene TRBJ2-7 matches the end of the DNA better, so the J call may be wrong. The CDR3 length is 15 residues. CDR1 is DFQATT, CDR2 SNEGSKA, per germline (reference sequence). This CDR3 is CSAETGQAWDYEQYF. The CDR3 DNA reads TGCAGTGCCGAAACGGGACAGGCTTGGGACTACGAGCAGTACTTC.

At least ten counts were recorded for this clonotype. The chain joins TRBV5-1 to TRBJ2-6, with D perhaps TRBD1 or TRBD2 (5 bases each). The germline V gene encodes CDR1 SGHRS and CDR2 YFSETQ. This CDR3 has 15 residues. V lost 4 bases to trimming and J lost 5 bases, with 13 bases between them. CDR3 sequence (DNA): TGCGCCAGCAGCCTGCTGGGGGAGAGGGCCAACGTCCTGACTTTC. The encoded protein is CASSLLGERANVLTF.

This clonotype was found many times. This chain links TRBV12-3 or TRBV12-4 with TRBJ2-5, with D hard to call. CDR3 length equals 15 residues. The V and J ends lost 1 base and 0 bases respectively, with 9 bases between them. The DNA of the CDR3 is TGTGCCAGCAGTTTAGGGGGTCGTGACCAAGAGACCCAGTACTTC. Its translation is CASSLGGRDQETQYF.

This clonotype was recorded many times. This chain connects TRBV14 to TRBJ1-2, with 7 positions matching TRBD1. Germline assignment: CDR1 SGHDN and CDR2 FVKESK. CDR3 length: 14 residues. Germline trimming cut 3 bases from V and 9 bases from J; bases unmatched to any gene: 10. In DNA form, the CDR3 reads TGTGCCAGCAGCCAGGCCCGACAGGGAGATCGCTACACCTTC. Translated: CASSQARQGDRYTF.

This clonotype occurred a few times. A read error may explain this, as a much larger clone is one base away. This rearrangement joins TRBV20-1 to TRBJ2-7; the match to TRBD1 covers 10 bases. Germline V gene sequence: CDR1 DFQATT, CDR2 SNEGSKA (reference sequence). The CDR3 loop spans 14 amino acids. The CDR3 spells CSARDRDRGDELYF. As DNA, the CDR3 is TGCAGTGCTAGAGATCGGGACAGGGGCGACGAGCTGTACTTC.

This clonotype came up a few times. Given a much more abundant clone one base away, this may be a read error. V usage is TRBV2 and J usage is TRBJ2-5; no clear D. The DNA end favors TRBJ2-1, so the J call may be wrong. This CDR3 is 14 amino acids long. CDR1 and CDR2 from the germline V gene are SNHLY and FYNNEI. CDR3 sequence reads: CASSEPDDKETQFF. The DNA of the CDR3 is TGTGCCAGCAGTGAACCCGACGATAAAGAGACCCAGTTCTTC.

This clonotype was picked up many times. The chain recombines TRBV27 with TRBJ1-6, with unresolved D. The CDR3 loop spans 13 amino acids. CDR1 and CDR2 (germline): MNHEY, SMNVEV (reference sequence). Trimming took off 3 bases at V and 13 bases at J, with 13 bases between the two ends. The CDR3 DNA sequence: TGTGCCAGCAGTTTGACGGGCCCTCGGCCCCTCCACTTT. As protein: CASSLTGPRPLHF.

The chain couples TRBV6-2 or TRBV6-3 to TRBJ2-7; 10 nucleotides match TRBD2. Trimming removed 4 bases from V and 6 bases from J; junction bases left unmatched: 9. The CDR3 spans 15 residues. CDR1 and CDR2 (germline): MNHEY, SVGEGT. CDR3 nucleotides: TGTGCCAGCAGTTCCATAGCGGGGGGCGGCTGCGAGCAGTACTTC. Its translation: CASSSIAGGGCEQYF.

The chain has TRBV7-6 and TRBJ2-2; D is unresolved. Germline loops: CDR1 SGHVS, CDR2 FNYEAQ. The CDR3 sequence is 12 residues long. The ends were cut back, 1 base at V and 7 bases at J, with 4 bases in the middle. CDR3 nucleotides: TGTGCCAGCAGCTTAGGACACGGGGAGCTGTTTTTT. Translating gives CASSLGHGELFF.